The 10 T cell receptor beta chains given below trace back to one sample, sequenced in a study of CD8 T cells in ankylosing spondylitis. Study-level results: Apparently characteristic of ankylosing spondylitis blood was a TCR beta motif (eight highly homologous variants).

TCRdb reanalysed the 5' RACE reads using MiXCR and keeps one entry per CDR3 protein. The table records 670,000 or so distinct CDR3 sequences, under 20% of them present only once. Their cognate antigens are unknown. The sequencing sample was made of blood, either unsorted or a sorted T cell fraction (not recorded which). The receptors originated from a male donor with ankylosing spondylitis.

This chain connects TRBV5-1 to TRBJ2-5; D is unclear. The CDR3 sequence is 16 residues long. V was clipped by 9 bases and J by 2 bases, with 23 bases between them. Germline lookup yields CDR1 SGHRS and CDR2 YFSETQ. The CDR3 bases are TGCGCCACCGCCACCAGTCGGGCTACACCACAAGAGACCCAGTACTTC. It specifies CATATSRATPQETQYF.

The chain joins TRBV11-1 to TRBJ2-3, with TRBD2 matching over 14 bases. V lost 1 base to trimming and J lost 4 bases; unmatched junction nucleotides: 13. The CDR3 spans 20 residues. Looked up from germline, CDR1 is SGHAT and CDR2 is FQDESV (reference sequence). CDR3 protein: CASSLGRLAGGPATADTQYF. The CDR3 DNA is TGTGCCAGCAGCTTAGGAAGACTAGCGGGGGGGCCCGCCACGGCAGATACGCAGTATTTT.

This sequence joins TRBV27 and TRBJ2-5, with D perhaps matching TRBD1 (5 bases). The germline V and J ends were trimmed by 6 bases and 4 bases, with 12 bases remaining between them. Germline V gene sequence: CDR1 MNHEY, CDR2 SMNVEV (reference sequence). This CDR3 has 13 amino acids. In DNA, the CDR3 is TGTGCCAGCAGCAGGGCCCGCGGAGAGACCCAGTACTTC. Its protein is CASSRARGETQYF.

This clonotype has a handful of counts. V usage is TRBV27 and J usage is TRBJ2-2; TRBD2 is a possible D gene (6 bases). Trimming removed 4 bases at V and 6 bases at J, with 18 bases between. The germline V gene has CDR1 MNHEY and CDR2 SMNVEV (reference sequence). The CDR3 totals 16 residues. CDR3 region: CASSSPLRQRAGELFF. CDR3 coding DNA: TGTGCCAGCAGTTCGCCATTAAGGCAGCGGGCCGGGGAGCTGTTTTTT.

The chain links TRBV27 to TRBJ2-7; either TRBD1 or TRBD2 may fit D (6 bases each). CDR3 length: 14 amino acids. Germline CDR1 and CDR2: MNHEY and SMNVEV (reference sequence). The V end lost 3 bases, the J end lost 4 bases, and 13 bases lay between the germline ends. The CDR3 DNA reads as TGTGCCAGCAGTTTTACGGGGGCTCGGTACGAGCAGTACTTC. It specifies CASSFTGARYEQYF.

V usage is TRBV12-5 and J usage is TRBJ2-2; 9 bases map to TRBD2. The germline V gene encodes CDR1 LGHNT and CDR2 FRNRAP. J gave up 3 bases and V 9 bases, and 2 bases lay outside the gene matches. The CDR3 spans 13 residues. The CDR3 loop is CASSGGYTGELFF. CDR3 in DNA: TGTGCTAGCAGCGGGGGGTACACCGGGGAGCTGTTTTTT. Full variable domain (missing parts from reference TRBV12-5 and TRBJ2-2): DARVTQTPRHKVTEMGQEVTMRCQPILGHNTVFWYRQTMMQGLELLAYFRNRAPLDDSGMPKDRFSAEMPDATLATLKIQPSEPRDSAVYFCASSGGYTGELFFGEGSRLTVL.

This clonotype was found many times. The chain joins TRBV20-1 to TRBJ2-7; 9 nucleotides match TRBD2. V was clipped by 3 bases and J by 3 bases; unmatched bases: 15. There are 17 residues in the CDR3. CDR1 and CDR2 from the germline V gene are DFQATT and SNEGSKA (reference sequence). CDR3: CSASSKVAGAVIYEQYF. CDR3 coding DNA: TGCAGTGCTAGTTCGAAGGTAGCGGGGGCCGTTATCTACGAGCAGTACTTC.

This clonotype was found a few times. In DNA, the CDR3 is TGTGCCAGTAGACCCAGTTCGGGAGGCGCAGAGAACACCGGGGAGCTGTTTTTT. It is translated as CASRPSSGGAENTGELFF. The chain uses TRBV19 and TRBJ2-2; 7 bases are shared with TRBD2. Germline V CDR1 and CDR2: LNHDA, SQIVND (reference sequence). Trimming at V came to 6 bases and at J to 1 base, leaving 14 bases not matched to a gene. This CDR3 region has 18 residues. Filled out from reference TRBV19 and TRBJ2-2, the complete variable domain reads DGGITQSPKYLFRKEGQNVTLSCEQNLNHDAMYWYRQDPGQGLRLIYYSQIVNDFQKGDIAEGYSVSREKKESFPLTVTSAQKNPTAFYLCASRPSSGGAENTGELFFGEGSRLTVL.

The sample holds one count of this clonotype. The V and J genes are TRBV29-1 and TRBJ2-5; possible D gene TRBD2, 6 bases. Germline V gene data show CDR1 as SQVTM and CDR2 as ANQGSEA. V was pared by 8 bases and J by 1 base, with 14 bases between. This CDR3 has 13 residues. Here the CDR3 DNA reads TGCAGCATCCTGGGACTTCCCCAAGAGACCCAGTACTTC. Protein: CSILGLPQETQYF.

This clonotype has only a few counts. The CDR3: CSVRTPANEQFF. CDR3 DNA: TGCAGCGTTCGTACTCCGGCGAATGAGCAGTTCTTC. The chain employs TRBV29-1 and TRBJ2-1, with D hard to call. This CDR3 spans 12 amino acids. The V and J ends lost 5 bases and 7 bases respectively, with 12 bases between them. Germline-derived CDR1 and CDR2 are SQVTM and ANQGSEA.